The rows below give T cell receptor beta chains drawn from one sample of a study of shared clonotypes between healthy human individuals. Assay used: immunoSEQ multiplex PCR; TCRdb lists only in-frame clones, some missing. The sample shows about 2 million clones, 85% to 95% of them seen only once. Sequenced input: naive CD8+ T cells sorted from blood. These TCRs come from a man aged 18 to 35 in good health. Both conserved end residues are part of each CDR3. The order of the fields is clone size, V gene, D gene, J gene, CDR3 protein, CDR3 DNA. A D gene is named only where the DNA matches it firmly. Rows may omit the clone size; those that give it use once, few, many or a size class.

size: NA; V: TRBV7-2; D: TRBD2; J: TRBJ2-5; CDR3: CASSSFWGGQETQYF; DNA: TGTGCCAGCAGCTCATTTTGGGGGGGCCAAGAGACCCAGTACTTC
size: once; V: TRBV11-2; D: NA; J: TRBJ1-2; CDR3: CASSLGSGAYGYTF; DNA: TGTGCCAGCAGCCTCGGTTCTGGGGCCTATGGCTACACCTTC
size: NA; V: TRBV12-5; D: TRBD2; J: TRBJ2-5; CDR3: CASGRANSGRWVKTQYF; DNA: TGTGCTAGTGGCCGAGCTAATAGCGGGAGGTGGGTCAAGACCCAGTACTTC
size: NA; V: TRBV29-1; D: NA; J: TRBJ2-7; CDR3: CSVEGAPGDLYEQYF; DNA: TGCAGCGTTGAAGGTGCCCCAGGCGACTTATACGAGCAGTACTTC
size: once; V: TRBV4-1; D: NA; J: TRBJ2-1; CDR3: CASSQDFSATYNEQFF; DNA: TGCGCCAGCAGCCAAGATTTCAGCGCCACCTACAATGAGCAGTTCTTC
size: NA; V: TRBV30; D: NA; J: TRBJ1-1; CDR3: CASQSGRIEAFF; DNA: TGTGCCTCACAGAGTGGGAGGATTGAAGCTTTCTTT
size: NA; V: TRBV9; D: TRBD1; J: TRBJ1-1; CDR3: CASSAPGQGGHTEAFF; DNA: TGTGCCAGCAGCGCGCCGGGACAGGGGGGCCACACTGAAGCTTTCTTT
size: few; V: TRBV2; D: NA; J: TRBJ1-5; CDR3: CASTPGGNQPQHF; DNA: TGTGCCAGCACACCAGGTGGGAATCAGCCCCAGCATTTT
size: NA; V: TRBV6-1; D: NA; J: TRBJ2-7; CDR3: CATKIPVVYEQYF; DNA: TGTGCCACCAAGATACCTGTGGTCTACGAGCAGTACTTC
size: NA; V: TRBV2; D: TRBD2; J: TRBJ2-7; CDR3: CASSEPGGYEQYF; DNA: TGTGCCAGCAGTGAACCGGGGGGATACGAGCAGTACTTC
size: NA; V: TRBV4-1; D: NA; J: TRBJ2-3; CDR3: CASSMASSTDTQYF; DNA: TGCGCCAGCAGCATGGCGAGTAGCACAGATACGCAGTATTTT
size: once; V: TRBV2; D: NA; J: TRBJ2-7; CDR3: CASSRGEGYEQYF; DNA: TGTGCCAGCAGCAGGGGAGAAGGCTACGAGCAGTACTTC
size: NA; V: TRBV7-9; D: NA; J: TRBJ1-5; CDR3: CASSSTENQPQHF; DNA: TGTGCCAGCAGCTCGACAGAGAATCAGCCCCAGCATTTT
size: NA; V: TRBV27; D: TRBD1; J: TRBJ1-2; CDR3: CASSQPGQGVTTNYGYTF; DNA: TGTGCCAGCAGTCAACCGGGACAGGGGGTAACCACGAACTATGGCTACACCTTC
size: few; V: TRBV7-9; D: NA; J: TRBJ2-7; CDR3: CASGSYEQYF; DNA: TGTGCCAGCGGGTCCTACGAGCAGTACTTC
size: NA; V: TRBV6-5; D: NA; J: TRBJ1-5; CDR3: CASSPDPMSGPQHF; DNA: TGTGCCAGCAGCCCCGACCCTATGAGTGGGCCCCAGCATTTT
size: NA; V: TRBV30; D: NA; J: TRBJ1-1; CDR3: CAWRLGEGWTEAFF; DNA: TGTGCCTGGAGGCTAGGGGAGGGCTGGACTGAAGCTTTCTTT
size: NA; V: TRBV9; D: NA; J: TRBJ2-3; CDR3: CASSVGTQEFTDTQYF; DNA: TGTGCCAGCAGCGTAGGCACGCAGGAATTCACAGATACGCAGTATTTT
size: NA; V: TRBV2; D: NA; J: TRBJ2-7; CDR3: CASLPGLSSYEQYF; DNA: TGTGCCAGCCTACCAGGACTGAGCTCCTACGAGCAGTACTTC
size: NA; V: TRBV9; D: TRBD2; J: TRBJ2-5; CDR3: CASSASGASQETQYF; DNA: TGTGCCAGCAGCGCCAGCGGGGCTAGCCAGGAGACCCAGTACTTC
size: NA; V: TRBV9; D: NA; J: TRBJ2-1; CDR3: CASSSRDLEQFF; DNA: TGTGCCAGCAGCTCCAGGGACCTTGAGCAGTTCTTC
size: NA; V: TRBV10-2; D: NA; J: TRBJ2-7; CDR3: CASSENQGTPFEQYF; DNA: TGCGCCAGCAGTGAGAACCAGGGTACCCCCTTCGAGCAGTACTTC
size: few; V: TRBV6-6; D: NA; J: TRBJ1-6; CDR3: CASSYAFSYNSPLHF; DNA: TGTGCCAGCAGTTACGCGTTCTCCTATAATTCACCCCTCCACTTT
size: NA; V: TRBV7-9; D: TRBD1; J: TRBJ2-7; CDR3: CASSLTGEEEQYF; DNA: TGTGCCAGCAGCTTGACAGGGGAGGAGGAGCAGTACTTC
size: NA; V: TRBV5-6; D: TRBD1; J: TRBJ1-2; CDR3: CASSSDREGDYGYTF; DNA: TGTGCCAGCAGCTCGGACAGGGAGGGGGACTATGGCTACACCTTC
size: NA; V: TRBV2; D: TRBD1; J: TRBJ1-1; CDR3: CASLLMGQGSPEAFF; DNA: TGTGCCAGCCTCTTGATGGGACAGGGCAGTCCTGAAGCTTTCTTT
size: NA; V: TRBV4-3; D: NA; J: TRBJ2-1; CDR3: CASSQDGGPNNEQFF; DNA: TGCGCCAGCAGCCAAGACGGGGGGCCTAACAATGAGCAGTTCTTC
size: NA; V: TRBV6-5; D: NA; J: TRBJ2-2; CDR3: CASSYTPYNPGELFF; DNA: TGTGCCAGCAGTTACACGCCCTACAACCCCGGGGAGCTGTTTTTT
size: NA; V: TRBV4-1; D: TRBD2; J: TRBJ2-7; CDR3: CASSHRTSGSPYEQYF; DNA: TGCGCCAGCAGCCACCGGACTAGCGGGAGTCCCTACGAGCAGTACTTC
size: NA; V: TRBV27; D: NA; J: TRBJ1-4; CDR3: CASSPDTNEKLFF; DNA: TGTGCCAGCAGTCCTGACACGAATGAAAAACTGTTTTTT
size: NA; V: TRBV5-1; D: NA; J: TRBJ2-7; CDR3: CASSYTTGYEQYF; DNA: TGCGCCAGCAGCTATACTACGGGCTACGAGCAGTACTTC
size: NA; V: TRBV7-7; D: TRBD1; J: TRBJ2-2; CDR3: CASSLMPGTGDPGELFF; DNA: TGTGCTAGCAGCTTAATGCCTGGGACAGGGGACCCCGGGGAGCTGTTTTTT
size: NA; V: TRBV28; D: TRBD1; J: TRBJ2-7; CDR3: CASSATGGSYEQYF; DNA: TGTGCCAGCAGTGCAACAGGGGGCTCCTACGAGCAGTACTTC
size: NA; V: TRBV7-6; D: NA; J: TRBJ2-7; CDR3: CASSLNGQEQYF; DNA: TGTGCCAGCAGCTTAAACGGGCAGGAACAGTACTTC
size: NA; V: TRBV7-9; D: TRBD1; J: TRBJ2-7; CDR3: CASSHGDSPYEQYF; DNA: TGTGCCAGCAGCCATGGGGACAGCCCCTACGAGCAGTACTTC
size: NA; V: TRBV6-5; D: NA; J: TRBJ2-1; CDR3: CASSYSGAEQFF; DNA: TGTGCCAGCAGTTACTCAGGCGCTGAGCAGTTCTTC
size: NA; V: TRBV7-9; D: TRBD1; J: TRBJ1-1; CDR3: CASSFAGGNTEAFF; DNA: TGTGCCAGCAGCTTCGCAGGGGGAAACACTGAAGCTTTCTTT
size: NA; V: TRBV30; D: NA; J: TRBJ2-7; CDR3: CAWSGGYEQYF; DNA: TGTGCCTGGAGTGGAGGGTACGAGCAGTACTTC
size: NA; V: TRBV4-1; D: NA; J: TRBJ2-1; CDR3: CASSQEPRGWDEQFF; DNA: TGCGCCAGCAGCCAAGAACCCAGGGGTTGGGATGAGCAGTTCTTC
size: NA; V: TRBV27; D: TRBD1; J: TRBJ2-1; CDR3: CASSLTGGAFNEQFF; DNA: TGTGCCAGCAGTTTGACAGGGGGCGCGTTTAATGAGCAGTTCTTC
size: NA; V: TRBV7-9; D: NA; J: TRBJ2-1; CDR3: CASSPTGQGANEQFF; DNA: TGTGCCAGCAGCCCTACGGGACAAGGTGCGAATGAGCAGTTCTTC
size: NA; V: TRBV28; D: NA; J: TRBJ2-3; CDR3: CASSQGQDTQYF; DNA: TGTGCCAGCAGTCAGGGACAAGATACGCAGTATTTT